The text below deals with one TCR beta chain. CDR1 and CDR2 (germline): WSHSY, SAAADI. With V trimmed by 0 bases and J by 2 bases, 6 bases remained unmatched. This CDR3 has 17 amino acids. This record comes from a study of T cell changes during pregnancy in multiple sclerosis. This table comes from immunoSEQ multiplex PCR, and its TCRdb copy is limited to in-frame clones, with some not included. This sample has around 36,000 clones; 92% occur once, and the top ten carry 10% to 15%. The J gene is TRBJ2-3, the V gene TRBV10-2, with 9 bases fitting TRBD2. The material was CD8+ T cells from peripheral blood mononuclear cells, obtained in the first trimester of pregnancy. The sequence was obtained from a female donor with multiple sclerosis, enrolled in a pregnancy study. The CDR3 nucleotides read TGCGCCAGCAGTGAGTCGGTGGCTAGCGGGGTCACAGATACGCAGTATTTT. Its translation: CASSESVASGVTDTQYF.